The clone carrying this TCR beta chain was found many times. Its antigen is not known. This CDR3 region has 13 residues. The germline CDR1 and CDR2 sequences are SEHNR and FQNEAQ (reference sequence). Trimming cost V 2 bases and J 2 bases, with 6 bases left between them. The source of the sample is a study of response to subunit inactivated influenza vaccine. Regarding the study as a whole: After each seasonal influenza vaccination, few new T cells are recruited, the authors suggested.

TCRdb passed the RT-PCR reads through MiXCR, listing each CDR3 protein once. Here the sample spans about 800,000 distinct CDR3 sequences, around 20% being singletons. This clonotype was obtained from a man aged 50-59 years who received an inactivated influenza vaccine. V and J are TRBV7-9 and TRBJ2-5; no definite D call. This specimen was PBMCs from blood, taken less than 6 days after vaccination. CDR3 sequence: CASSLSYQETQYF. As DNA, the CDR3 is TGTGCCAGCAGCTTATCCTATCAAGAGACCCAGTACTTC.